What follows are 10 T cell receptor beta chains derived from one specimen sequenced in a study of STAT5B mutations in CD4+ large granular lymphocyte leukemia. Libraries were prepared by immunoSEQ multiplex PCR; TCRdb keeps only in-frame clonotypes and omits some of them. The sample consists of almost 30,000 clones, 65% to 80% of them appearing once. The specimen sequenced was CD4+ T cells from blood buffy coats. These receptors all stem from a human donor in good health.

V usage is TRBV5-4 and J usage is TRBJ2-3; 11 positions agree with TRBD2. Germline CDR1 SGHNT, CDR2 YYREEE (reference sequence). V lost 4 bases to trimming and J lost 2 bases; unmatched junction nucleotides: 9. The CDR3 has 17 amino acids. CDR3 nucleotide sequence: TGTGCCAGCAGCGTCGGGACTAGCGGCACAGTCACAGATACGCAGTATTTT. Translated, it gives CASSVGTSGTVTDTQYF.

The chain is built from TRBV18 and TRBJ1-1; TRBD1 matches at 10 bases. CDR1 is KGHSH, CDR2 LQKENI, per germline. V lost 5 bases to trimming and J lost 1 base; unmatched junction nucleotides: 7. The CDR3 is made up of 16 amino acids. The CDR3 loop reads CASSSGQGLTNTEAFF. DNA for the CDR3: TGTGCCAGCTCATCGGGACAGGGGCTGACGAACACTGAAGCTTTCTTT.

This clone was observed once. The V gene is TRBV18, the J gene TRBJ2-5; 7 nucleotides match TRBD2. Germline CDR1 KGHSH, CDR2 LQKENI. Trimming cost V 5 bases and J 2 bases; bases outside gene matches: 8. The CDR3 covers 15 residues. As DNA, the CDR3 is TGTGCCAGCTCAGGCCCAAAGCGGGAACAAGAGACCCAGTACTTC. Its translation: CASSGPKREQETQYF.

The chain couples TRBV18 to TRBJ1-1; D is undetermined. Trimming cost V 2 bases and J 7 bases, with 14 bases left between them. The germline V gene has CDR1 KGHSH and CDR2 LQKENI. The CDR3 extends over 14 amino acids. The CDR3 sequence: CASSPFSPGNEAFF. CDR3 in DNA: TGTGCCAGCTCACCATTTTCACCAGGCAATGAAGCTTTCTTT.

V usage is TRBV19 and J usage is TRBJ2-3; D might be TRBD1 or TRBD2, each matching 6 bases. Germline CDR1 is LNHDA and CDR2 is SQIVND (reference sequence). Trimming took off 5 bases at V and 2 bases at J, with 14 bases between the two ends. This CDR3 comprises 15 residues. CDR3 sequence: CASSAQGRNTDTQYF. The CDR3 DNA reads TGTGCCAGTAGTGCGCAGGGGAGGAACACAGATACGCAGTATTTT.

The rearrangement links TRBV11-2 to TRBJ1-1, with 8 bases identical to TRBD1. Germline V gene sequence: CDR1 SGHAT, CDR2 FQNNGV. The J segment lost 3 bases and the V segment lost 2 bases, leaving 8 bases of the junction unmatched. The CDR3 spans 16 residues. The CDR3 protein is CASSLPGTGRDTEAFF. Here the CDR3 DNA reads TGTGCCAGCAGCTTACCCGGGACAGGCAGGGACACTGAAGCTTTCTTT.

The chain couples TRBV5-6 to TRBJ1-5; D is possibly TRBD1 (5 bases). Germline assignment: CDR1 SGHDT and CDR2 YYEEEE. There are 15 residues in the CDR3. V was clipped by 2 bases and J by 1 base, with 10 bases between them. The CDR3 spells CASSFRGGSNQPQHF. CDR3 DNA sequence: TGTGCCAGCAGCTTTAGGGGTGGGAGCAATCAGCCCCAGCATTTT.

This clone came up once. DNA for the CDR3: TGTGCCAGCAGCTTAGTGATTGTTTCGTCGGTTCAGTACTTC. Translating gives CASSLVIVSSVQYF. This chain links TRBV7-8 with TRBJ2-4; D unresolved. V was shortened by 1 base and J by 11 bases, with 15 bases between the two germline ends. This CDR3 has 14 residues. Per germline, CDR1 SGHVS and CDR2 FQNEAQ.

This clone was recorded a few times. The chain employs TRBV4-3 and TRBJ1-6; no firm D call. Germline lookup yields CDR1 LGHNA and CDR2 YSLEER. The germline V and J ends were trimmed by 4 bases and 5 bases, with 12 bases remaining between them. This CDR3 region has 15 residues. The CDR3 DNA follows: TGCGCCAGCAGCCCCCGGACGGCAGATAATTCACCCCTCCACTTT. Amino acid sequence: CASSPRTADNSPLHF.

The chain is built from TRBV6-6 and TRBJ2-7; D is possibly TRBD1 or TRBD2 (6 bases each). Germline V gene sequence: CDR1 MNHNY, CDR2 SVGAGI (reference sequence). This CDR3 contains 14 residues. CDR3 sequence reads: CAAEGFGRGYEQYF. Written as DNA, the CDR3 is TGTGCTGCGGAGGGGTTCGGCAGGGGTTACGAGCAGTACTTC.